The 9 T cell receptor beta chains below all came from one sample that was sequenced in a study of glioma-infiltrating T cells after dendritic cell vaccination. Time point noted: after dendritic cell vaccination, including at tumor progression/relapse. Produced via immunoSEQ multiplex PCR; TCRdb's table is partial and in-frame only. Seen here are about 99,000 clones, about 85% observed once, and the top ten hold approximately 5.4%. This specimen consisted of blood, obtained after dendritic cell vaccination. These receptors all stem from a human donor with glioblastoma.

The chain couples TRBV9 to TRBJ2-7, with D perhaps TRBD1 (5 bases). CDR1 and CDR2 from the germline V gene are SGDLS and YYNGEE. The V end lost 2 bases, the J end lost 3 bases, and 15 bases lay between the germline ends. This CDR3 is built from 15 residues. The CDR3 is CASSVGQAGYYEQYF. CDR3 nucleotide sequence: TGTGCCAGCAGCGTTGGACAAGCAGGATACTACGAGCAGTACTTC.

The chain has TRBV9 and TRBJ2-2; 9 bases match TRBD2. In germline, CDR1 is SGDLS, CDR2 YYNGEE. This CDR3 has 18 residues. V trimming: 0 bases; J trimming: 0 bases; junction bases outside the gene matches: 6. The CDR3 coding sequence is TGTGCCAGCAGCGTAGACCGCGGGGGGGCCGCGAACACCGGGGAGCTGTTTTTT. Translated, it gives CASSVDRGGAANTGELFF.

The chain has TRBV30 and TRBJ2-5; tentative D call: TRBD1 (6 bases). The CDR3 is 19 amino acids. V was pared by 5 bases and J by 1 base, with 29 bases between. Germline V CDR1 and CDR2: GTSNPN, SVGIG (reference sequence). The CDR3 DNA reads TGTGCCTGGGGTGGGGACCCCTGGCTCAGGGGATCCCTCCAAGAGACCCAGTACTTC. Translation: CAWGGDPWLRGSLQETQYF.

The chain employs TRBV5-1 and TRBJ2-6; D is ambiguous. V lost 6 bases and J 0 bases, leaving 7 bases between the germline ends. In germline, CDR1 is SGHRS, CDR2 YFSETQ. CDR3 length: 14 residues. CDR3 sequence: CASTPGSGANVLTF. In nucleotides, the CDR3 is TGCGCCAGCACGCCGGGCTCTGGGGCCAACGTCCTGACTTTC.

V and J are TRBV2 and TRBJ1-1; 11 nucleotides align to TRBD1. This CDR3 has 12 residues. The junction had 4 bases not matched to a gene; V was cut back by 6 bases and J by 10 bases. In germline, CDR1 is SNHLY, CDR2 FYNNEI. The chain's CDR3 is CASRGTGGTAFF. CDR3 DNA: TGTGCCAGCAGGGGGACAGGGGGAACAGCTTTCTTT. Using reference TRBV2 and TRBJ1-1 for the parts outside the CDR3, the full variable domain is EPEVTQTPSHQVTQMGQEVILRCVPISNHLYFYWYRQILGQKVEFLVSFYNNEISEKSEIFDDQFSVERPDGSNFTLKIRSTKLEDSAMYFCASRGTGGTAFFGQGTRLTVV.

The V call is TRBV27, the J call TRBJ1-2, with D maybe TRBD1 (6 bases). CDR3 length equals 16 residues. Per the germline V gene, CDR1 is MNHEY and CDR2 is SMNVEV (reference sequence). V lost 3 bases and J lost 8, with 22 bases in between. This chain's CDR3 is CASSFWSGEPSGGYTF. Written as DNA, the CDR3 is TGTGCCAGCAGTTTCTGGTCAGGGGAACCCTCGGGCGGCTACACCTTC.

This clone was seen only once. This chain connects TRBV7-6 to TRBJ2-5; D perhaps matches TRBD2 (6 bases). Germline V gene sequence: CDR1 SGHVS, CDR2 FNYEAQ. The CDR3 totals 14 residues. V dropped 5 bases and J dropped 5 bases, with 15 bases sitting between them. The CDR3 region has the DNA TGTGCCAGCAGCCCAACCGGACTACCGGAGACCCAGTACTTC. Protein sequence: CASSPTGLPETQYF.

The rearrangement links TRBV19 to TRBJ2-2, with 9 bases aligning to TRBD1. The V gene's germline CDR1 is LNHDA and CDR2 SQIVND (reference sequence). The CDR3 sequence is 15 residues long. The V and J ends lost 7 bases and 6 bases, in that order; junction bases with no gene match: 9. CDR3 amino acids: CASISWDRVPGELFF. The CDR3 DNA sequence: TGTGCCAGTATATCATGGGACAGGGTTCCCGGGGAGCTGTTTTTT.

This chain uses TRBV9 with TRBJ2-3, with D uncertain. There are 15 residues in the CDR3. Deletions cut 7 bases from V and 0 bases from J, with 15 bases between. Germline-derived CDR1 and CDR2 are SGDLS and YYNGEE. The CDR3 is CASSVSPDSTDTQYF. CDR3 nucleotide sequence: TGTGCCAGCTCCGTTTCCCCAGATAGCACAGATACGCAGTATTTT.